The rows below give T cell receptor beta chains drawn from one sample of a study of control samples from healthy donors and cancer patients. The method was immunoSEQ multiplex PCR; TCRdb's version includes in-frame clones alone and lacks a portion of them. In the table there are some 170,000 clones, roughly 94% of which are singletons. The sample was PBMCs. These TCRs come from a man in his 60s with colorectal cancer. Each CDR3 is given without its conserved first and last residue.

>TRBV6-1
ASSGQPQAGNQPQH
>TRBV20-1
SASAGPGYT
>TRBV19
ASSIDGQYSNQPQH
>TRBV6-5
ASSYRQSGNTIY
>TRBV30
AWTPPRTGLISNYGYT
>TRBV7-2
ASSAAGNSGNTIY
>TRBV6-5
ASSLNRGLGNTIY
>TRBV30
AWSEGTGELF
>TRBV7-9
ASSSQGQTKSGANVLT
>TRBV6-1
ASSEAGGPADTQY
>TRBV28
ASSLWSQGHTDTQY
>TRBV5-1
ASSINTDTQY